The rows below give T cell receptor beta chains drawn from one sample of a study of Ad26.COV2.S vaccination and SARS-CoV-2 variants. The method was immunoSEQ multiplex PCR; TCRdb's version includes in-frame clones alone and lacks a portion of them. The table lists fewer than 400,000 clones, roughly nine tenths of them singletons, with about 5.4% in the top ten. This specimen was peripheral blood, taken in a trial of Ad26.COV2.S vaccine versus placebo. The receptor set was obtained from a person between 18 and 59 years old who received the Ad26.COV2.S COVID-19 vaccine or a placebo. Both conserved end residues are part of each CDR3. D genes are given only for firm matches. Size is omitted from some rows. Given values are once, few, many or a class for expanded clones.

d_gene	j_gene	abundance	v_gene	CDR3nt	CDR3aa
TRBD1	TRBJ1-2	NA	TRBV30	TGTGCCTGGAGTGCCCTGGGACAGGGTTATGGCTACACCTTC	CAWSALGQGYGYTF
NA	TRBJ1-6	few	TRBV19	TGTGCCTCTGACCGGGGGCCGCGTCCGGGGGCCCTCCACTTT	CASDRGPRPGALHF
TRBD1	TRBJ2-7	once	TRBV5-1	TGCGCCAGCAGCCCTACCACCGGGACAGGGGCTGCCTACGAGCAGTACTTC	CASSPTTGTGAAYEQYF
NA	TRBJ2-3	NA	TRBV30	TGTGCCTGGAGCTTAGAGCCAGGGCTCTTAACAGATACGCAGTATTTT	CAWSLEPGLLTDTQYF
TRBD1	TRBJ1-5	once	TRBV29-1	TGCAGCGTTGCCCCACCCAAGATACAGGGGGCGAGGAATCAGCCCCAGCATTTT	CSVAPPKIQGARNQPQHF
TRBD2	TRBJ2-7	once	TRBV11-2	TGTGCCAGCACCCGGGGGGGGTCAGGTTACGAGCAGTACTTC	CASTRGGSGYEQYF
TRBD1	TRBJ1-6	NA	TRBV6-2/TRBV6-3	TGTGCCAGCAGTTACGAAGTGGTCCGGGACAGGGGAAGGGATTCACCCCTCCACTTT	CASSYEVVRDRGRDSPLHF
NA	TRBJ1-5	NA	TRBV18	TGTGCCAGCTCCACTGAGGGTTTCGGGCAGCCCCAGCATTTT	CASSTEGFGQPQHF
NA	TRBJ2-3	NA	TRBV7-8	TGTGCCAGCAGCTTAGCGGGCGGGCGGGGCGAGGATACGCAGTATTTT	CASSLAGGRGEDTQYF
NA	TRBJ2-3	NA	TRBV4-2	TGTGCCAGCAGCACGGGACACGGAGAGGATACGCAGTATTTT	CASSTGHGEDTQYF
NA	TRBJ1-5	few	TRBV29-1	TGCAGCGTTGGGGACGTGAATCAGCCCCAGCATTTT	CSVGDVNQPQHF
NA	TRBJ2-2	NA	TRBV7-2	TGTGCCAGCAGCAAAAGGGCCGGGGAGCTGTTTTTT	CASSKRAGELFF
NA	TRBJ2-7	NA	TRBV5-1	TGCGCCAGCAGCTTGGGGATATCCGAGCAGTACTTC	CASSLGISEQYF
NA	TRBJ2-2	once	TRBV19	TGTGCCAGTAAGGCCAGGAACACCGGGGAGCTGTTTTTT	CASKARNTGELFF
NA	TRBJ1-5	few	TRBV3-1/TRBV3-2	TGTGCCAGCAGCCAAGGGGGGAACCAGCCCCAGCATTTT	CASSQGGNQPQHF
NA	TRBJ2-7	NA	TRBV6-2/TRBV6-3	TGTGCCAGCAGTTGGACGAGGGACGAGCAGTACTTC	CASSWTRDEQYF
NA	TRBJ2-5	NA	TRBV11-2	TGTGCCAGCAGCTTAGATCCCCCAGGGGGGGGGCGAGAGACCCAGTACTTC	CASSLDPPGGGRETQYF
NA	TRBJ2-7	NA	TRBV19	TGTGCCAGTAGTTTAGGACTGATGACCTACGAGCAGTACTTC	CASSLGLMTYEQYF
TRBD2	TRBJ2-2	NA	TRBV4-3	TGCGCCAGCAGCCAAGATCGAGCGGGGGGCAACACCGGGGAGCTGTTTTTT	CASSQDRAGGNTGELFF
NA	TRBJ1-6	NA	TRBV13	TGTGCCAGCAGAAGTATTAGCAGCGGGACGAGCTCCTATAATTCACCCCTCCACTTT	CASRSISSGTSSYNSPLHF
NA	TRBJ1-5	NA	TRBV27	TGTGCCAGCAGCTATACGAGCAATCAGCCCCAGCATTTT	CASSYTSNQPQHF
TRBD1	TRBJ1-1	NA	TRBV6-2/TRBV6-3	TGTGCCAGCAGCGATGGACAGGGTACTGAAGCTTTCTTT	CASSDGQGTEAFF
TRBD2	TRBJ2-1	once	TRBV3-1/TRBV3-2	TGTGCCAGCAGACTAGCGGGAGATGGGTATGAGCAGTTCTTC	CASRLAGDGYEQFF
NA	TRBJ1-1	few	TRBV4-1	TGCGCCAGCAGCCTCCACCCTGACAGGATTGAAGCTTTCTTT	CASSLHPDRIEAFF
TRBD2	TRBJ2-5	NA	TRBV18	TGTGCCAGCTCACCCCCCGGAGGTAGCGGGGCCGGAGAGACCCAGTACTTC	CASSPPGGSGAGETQYF
TRBD1	TRBJ1-6	NA	TRBV12-5	TGTGCTAGTGGCGTGACAGGGTCTAGCGTAAATTCACCCCTCCACTTT	CASGVTGSSVNSPLHF
NA	TRBJ1-2	NA	TRBV6-5	TGTGCCAGCCGGGAGGGAAAGAACTATGGCTACACCTTC	CASREGKNYGYTF
NA	TRBJ1-2	once	TRBV18	TGTGCCAGCTCACCCAACCGGGAGTACGGCTACACCTTC	CASSPNREYGYTF
NA	TRBJ1-6	NA	TRBV6-5	TGTGCCAGCCAGTTGGAGGGGGATTCACCCCTCCACTTT	CASQLEGDSPLHF
NA	TRBJ1-2	NA	TRBV9	TGTGCCAGCAGCGTTACCCAAACAGGGCTTACCTATGGCTACACCTTC	CASSVTQTGLTYGYTF
NA	TRBJ2-4	NA	TRBV11-2	TGTGCCAGCAGCCAGGCAGGTGCAGGGCGTCCCAAAAACATTCAGTACTTC	CASSQAGAGRPKNIQYF
NA	TRBJ2-2	NA	TRBV29-1	TGCAGCGTTGGTCCGGGGGGCAACACCGGGGAGCTGTTTTTT	CSVGPGGNTGELFF
NA	TRBJ1-4	once	TRBV4-3	TGCGCCAGCAGCCCTAGTGGGAGAACAACTAATGAAAAACTGTTTTTT	CASSPSGRTTNEKLFF
NA	TRBJ2-7	NA	TRBV7-9	TGTGCCAGCAGCCCAGGATCGGGCTACGAGCAGTACTTC	CASSPGSGYEQYF
NA	TRBJ1-2	NA	TRBV29-1	TGCAGCGTTGAGAGGGGGGTCTATGGCTACACCTTC	CSVERGVYGYTF
NA	TRBJ2-5	once	TRBV11-3	TGTGCCAGCAGCTTAGATCGTGGGAAGGAGACCCAGTACTTC	CASSLDRGKETQYF
TRBD2	TRBJ2-3	NA	TRBV6-6	TGTGCCACCTTAGCGGGAGGGGCAGATACGCAGTATTTT	CATLAGGADTQYF
NA	TRBJ1-2	NA	TRBV3-1/TRBV3-2	TGTGCCAGCAGCCAAGGGGAAGGGAACTATGGCTACACCTTC	CASSQGEGNYGYTF
TRBD1	TRBJ2-7	NA	TRBV6-5	TGTGCCAGCAGTCGGGACAGGGGGAACGAGCAGTACTTC	CASSRDRGNEQYF
NA	TRBJ2-3	NA	TRBV14	TGTGCCAGCAGCCCCGGACATTACAGCACAGATACGCAGTATTTT	CASSPGHYSTDTQYF
NA	TRBJ2-2	NA	TRBV12-5	TGTGCTAGTGGTTTCCCTTACGATGCGAACACCGGGGAGCTGTTTTTT	CASGFPYDANTGELFF
TRBD2	TRBJ2-1	NA	TRBV30	TGTGCCTGGGAAAGCGGGAGAGTACAGTTCTTC	CAWESGRVQFF
TRBD1	TRBJ1-2	few	TRBV4-1	TGCGCCAGCAGCCAAGATCGGGGAGGACAGGGGGATGGCTACACCTTC	CASSQDRGGQGDGYTF